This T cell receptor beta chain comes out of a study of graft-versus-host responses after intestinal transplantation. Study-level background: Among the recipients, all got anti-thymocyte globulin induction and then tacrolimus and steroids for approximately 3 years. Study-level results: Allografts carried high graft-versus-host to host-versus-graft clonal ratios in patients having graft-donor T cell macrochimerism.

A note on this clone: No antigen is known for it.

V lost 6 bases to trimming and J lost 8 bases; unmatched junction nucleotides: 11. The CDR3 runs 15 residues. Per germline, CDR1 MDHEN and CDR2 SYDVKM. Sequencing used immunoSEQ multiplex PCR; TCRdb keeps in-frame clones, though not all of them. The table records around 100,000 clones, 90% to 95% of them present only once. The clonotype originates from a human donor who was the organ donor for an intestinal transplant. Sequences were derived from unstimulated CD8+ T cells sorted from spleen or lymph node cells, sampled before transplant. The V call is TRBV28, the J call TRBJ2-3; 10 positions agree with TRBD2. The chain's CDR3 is CASSLSSGRYGTQYF. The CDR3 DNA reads TGTGCCAGCAGCCTATCTAGCGGGAGATACGGTACGCAGTATTTT.